The TCR beta chain under discussion was sequenced for a study of OX40 agonist ivuxolimab in advanced cancers. In the study overall: Patients in the trial were receiving intravenous ivuxolimab every 2 weeks, at doses of 0.01 to 10 mg/kg. Overall study findings and caveats: Clonal expansion by week 6 occurred in CD4+ and CD8+ blood T cells (at 0.1 to 3.0 mg/kg). Those patients achieving a partial response at 0.1-3.0 mg/kg showed among the lowest clonal expansion.

Measured with immunoSEQ multiplex PCR; TCRdb has only the in-frame clones, and not every one. Here the sample spans 50,000 to 60,000 clones, 70% to 90% being singletons. About this clone: What it binds is not known.

Patients were excluded for autoimmune disease history or systemic immunosuppression. Germline V lookup: CDR1 SGHVS, CDR2 FNYEAQ. V gave up 5 bases and J gave up 1 base, with 8 bases separating them. The CDR3 is 14 amino acids. The rearrangement uses TRBV7-6 and TRBJ2-2; unclear D gene. This clonotype was obtained from an adult with an advanced solid tumor such as melanoma, head and neck, liver or kidney cancer. Material: CD4+ or CD8+ T cells sorted from blood, obtained in a trial of the OX40 agonist ivuxolimab. The CDR3 region has the DNA TGTGCCAGCAGCCTGGGCGAGAACACCGGGGAGCTGTTTTTT. This gives the protein CASSLGENTGELFF.